The 26 T cell receptor beta chains given below trace back to one sample, sequenced in a study of post-analysis software for immune sequencing data. Whole-study findings and limits: Four to six TRBV segments were significantly more frequent in patients than in controls. TRBV5-6, TRBV5-1 and TRBV20-1 were among these segments.

Unique molecular identifiers were built into the TCR beta cDNA libraries. MiXCR was run by TCRdb on the PCR reads, yielding one entry per CDR3 protein. The table lists about 540,000 distinct CDR3 sequences, 30% to 40% of them singletons, with 4.5% to 7.5% in the top ten. The antigens for these receptors are not known. Sequencing was performed on blood. Receptor source: a girl aged 2-17 years with multiple sclerosis.

The sample holds a few counts of this clonotype. The CDR3 DNA sequence: TGCGCCAGCAGTCCGGCTGGCCTACGGGGATATGGCTACACCTTC. Translation gives CASSPAGLRGYGYTF. The rearrangement uses TRBV4-1 and TRBJ1-2; D gene uncertain. The CDR3 runs to 15 residues. Germline V gene sequence: CDR1 MGHRA, CDR2 YSYEKL. The germline V and J ends were trimmed by 6 bases and 5 bases, with 19 bases remaining between them.

The V call is TRBV7-8, the J call TRBJ2-2, with TRBD2 matching over 16 bases. The CDR3 has 18 amino acids. V shed 4 bases, J shed 3 bases, and the junction held 5 bases outside the gene matches. Germline CDR1 and CDR2: SGHVS and FQNEAQ. CDR3 bases: TGTGCCAGCAGCTCGGGACTAGCGGGGGGGCCACACACCGGGGAGCTGTTTTTT. Its translation is CASSSGLAGGPHTGELFF.

The DNA of the CDR3 is TGTGCCAGCAGTTACCCACCAGGGGGACATAGCAATCAGCCCCAGCATTTT. Its translation: CASSYPPGGHSNQPQHF. The rearrangement joins TRBV6-6 to TRBJ1-5; 7 bases map to TRBD1. Trimming at V came to 2 bases and at J to 0 bases, leaving 7 bases not matched to a gene. This CDR3 has 17 amino acids. Germline V gene sequence: CDR1 MNHNY, CDR2 SVGAGI (reference sequence).

The CDR3 reads CASSSNRGRETQYF. CDR3 sequence (DNA): TGTGCCAGCAGCTCCAACAGGGGGAGGGAGACCCAGTACTTC. The gene calls are TRBV6-5 and TRBJ2-5, with 8 bases matching TRBD1. This CDR3 contains 14 residues. V lost 6 bases, J lost 5 bases, and 8 bases stayed unmatched. The germline V gene encodes CDR1 MNHEY and CDR2 SVGAGI.

The CDR3 coding sequence is TGTGCCAGCAGTTTAGGCGAGGGTATTTACAATGAGCAGTTCTTC. It translates to CASSLGEGIYNEQFF. The rearrangement uses TRBV12-3 or TRBV12-4 and TRBJ2-1; D perhaps matches TRBD2 (5 bases). The CDR3 has 15 residues. Trimming removed 1 base from V and 4 bases from J, with 11 bases in between.

This clonotype was detected a few times. This rearrangement joins TRBV20-1 to TRBJ2-7, with a weak D call TRBD1 (7 bases). Trimming took 3 bases from V and 7 from J, leaving 22 bases between them. Germline V lookup: CDR1 DFQATT, CDR2 SNEGSKA (reference sequence). The CDR3 contains 15 residues. CDR3 coding DNA: TGCAGTGCTAGTTCCGTGGGACAGACCGCGGGGGAGCAGTACTTC. This gives the protein CSASSVGQTAGEQYF.

The chain is built from TRBV20-1 and TRBJ1-1; D is ambiguous. V was shortened by 6 bases and J by 0 bases, with 5 bases between the two germline ends. There are 11 residues in the CDR3. The germline V gene encodes CDR1 DFQATT and CDR2 SNEGSKA (reference sequence). Here the CDR3 DNA reads TGCAGTGCCAGACTGAACACTGAAGCTTTCTTT. Protein sequence: CSARLNTEAFF.

This clonotype came up a few times. Germline is not matched at one junction end, which may reflect a read error. V is TRBV15 and J is TRBJ2-7, with a tentative D call TRBD1 (6 bases). The J call may be mistaken, given a closer DNA end match to TRBJ2-5. Germline lookup yields CDR1 LNHNV and CDR2 YYDKDF (reference sequence). The CDR3 has 13 amino acids. DNA for the CDR3: TGTGCCGCCAGCAGGTACAGGGAGGAGACCCAGTACTTC. It is translated as CAASRYREETQYF.

V and J are TRBV6-5 and TRBJ2-7; D uncertain. This CDR3 is 14 amino acids long. Trimming left V 3 bases short and J 0 bases short, with 9 bases between. CDR1 is MNHEY, CDR2 SVGAGI, per germline. This CDR3 reads CASSYTATSYEQYF. CDR3 coding DNA: TGTGCCAGCAGTTATACAGCTACCTCCTACGAGCAGTACTTC.

The chain couples TRBV4-1 to TRBJ2-7, with D unresolved. The CDR3 runs 13 residues. Germline V lookup: CDR1 MGHRA, CDR2 YSYEKL. Trimming cost V 2 bases and J 0 bases, with 5 bases left between them. Here the CDR3 reads CASSQPLSYEQYF. CDR3 in DNA: TGCGCCAGCAGCCAACCCCTCTCCTACGAGCAGTACTTC.

The chain couples TRBV5-5 to TRBJ2-1; no definite D call. Trimming took 0 bases from V and 7 from J, leaving 11 bases between them. Germline V CDR1 and CDR2: SGHKS, YYEKEE (reference sequence). The CDR3 loop spans 14 amino acids. Here the CDR3 reads CASSLDSSFNEQFF. The CDR3 coding sequence is TGTGCCAGCAGCTTGGACTCTAGTTTTAATGAGCAGTTCTTC.

This chain joins TRBV6-1 and TRBJ2-5; D is uncertain. The DNA matches TRBJ2-7 better at its end, which makes the J call doubtful. CDR3 length equals 12 residues. The germline gives CDR1 MNHNS, CDR2 SASEGT. The CDR3 spells CASSELGHEQYF. For the CDR3, the DNA is TGTGCCAGCAGTGAACTGGGCCACGAGCAGTACTTC.

This chain links TRBV6-1 with TRBJ1-2; D gene unclear. Germline V gene lookup returns CDR1 MNHNS and CDR2 SASEGT. Trimming removed 1 base at V and 5 bases at J, with 11 bases between. CDR3 length: 14 residues. The CDR3 sequence is CASSEVGLGYGYTF. The CDR3 nucleotides are TGTGCCAGCAGTGAAGTTGGGTTGGGGTATGGCTACACCTTC.

This sequence joins TRBV24-1 and TRBJ1-2, with 10 positions matching TRBD1. J lost 4 bases, V lost 3 bases, and 4 bases had no gene match. The germline V gene has CDR1 KGHDR and CDR2 SFDVKD. The length of the CDR3 is 15 residues. The CDR3 DNA reads TGTGCCACCAGTGATATTGGACAGGGGGGCTATGGCTACACCTTC. It specifies CATSDIGQGGYGYTF.

The rearrangement joins TRBV4-1 to TRBJ2-5; D might be TRBD1 (5 bases). Germline lookup yields CDR1 MGHRA and CDR2 YSYEKL. Deletions cut 0 bases from V and 1 base from J, with 9 bases between. The CDR3 contains 15 residues. CDR3 bases: TGCGCCAGCAGCCAAGAGAGGCAGGGCCAAGAGACCCAGTACTTC. Amino acid sequence: CASSQERQGQETQYF.

V usage is TRBV7-2 and J usage is TRBJ1-2, with D possibly matching TRBD1 (5 bases). Germline V gene sequence: CDR1 SGHTA, CDR2 FQGNSA. V dropped 5 bases and J dropped 6 bases, with 19 bases sitting between them. The CDR3 contains 15 residues. The CDR3 coding sequence is TGTGCCAGCAGCCCCGAAGGGACGGCGAGGGATGGCTACACCTTC. Translated, it gives CASSPEGTARDGYTF.

This chain joins TRBV5-6 and TRBJ2-7; TRBD2 matches 8 bases. With V trimmed by 1 base and J by 6 bases, 9 bases remained unmatched. The germline CDR1 and CDR2 sequences are SGHDT and YYEEEE. The CDR3 has 15 amino acids. This CDR3 reads CASSLLAGTRGEQYF. As DNA, the CDR3 is TGTGCCAGCAGCTTGCTGGCCGGGACTAGGGGCGAGCAGTACTTC.

This clonotype has only a few counts. This rearrangement joins TRBV3-1 to TRBJ2-3; D remains unclear. The CDR3 has 13 residues. Germline CDR1 and CDR2: LGHDT and YNNKEL (reference sequence). Trimming shortened V by 6 bases and J by 4 bases, and 11 bases separated the two germline ends. The CDR3 sequence is CASSLRSADTQYF. The CDR3 DNA reads as TGTGCCAGCAGTCTCCGTTCGGCAGATACGCAGTATTTT.

In this sample, this clonotype turned up once. The chain combines TRBV4-1 with TRBJ1-1; unclear D gene. V lost 6 bases and J 1 base, leaving 12 bases between the germline ends. The CDR3 spans 14 residues. Germline V lookup: CDR1 MGHRA, CDR2 YSYEKL. The CDR3 DNA sequence: TGCGCCAGCAGTCAACGGCATAGGAACACTGAAGCTTTCTTT. Protein: CASSQRHRNTEAFF.

The chain joins TRBV6-2 or TRBV6-3 to TRBJ2-7, with D unresolved. The end of the DNA is better explained by TRBJ2-5, so the J call may be wrong. Germline V gene data show CDR1 as MNHEY and CDR2 as SVGEGT. The CDR3 sequence is 14 residues long. This CDR3 is CASRRGPTQETQYF. CDR3 bases: TGTGCCAGCAGGCGCGGACCGACCCAAGAGACCCAGTACTTC.

CDR3 loop: CASSSWDIHNEQFF. The CDR3 region has the DNA TGTGCCAGCAGTTCCTGGGACATCCACAATGAGCAGTTCTTC. V is TRBV12-3 or TRBV12-4 and J is TRBJ2-1; tentative D call: TRBD1 (6 bases). Between the trimmed V and J ends, which lost 4 bases and 5 bases, there was a span of 12 bases. The CDR3 loop spans 14 amino acids.

The chain has TRBV7-9 and TRBJ2-1; possible D gene TRBD2, 6 bases. The CDR3 spans 15 residues. Germline CDR1 is SEHNR and CDR2 is FQNEAQ (reference sequence). Trimming removed 7 bases from V and 2 bases from J, with 15 bases in between. In nucleotides, the CDR3 is TGTGCCAGCATCAGCTTCGGAGGGCCCTACAATGAGCAGTTCTTC. This encodes CASISFGGPYNEQFF.

The chain is built from TRBV20-1 and TRBJ2-3; no clear D. The CDR3 extends over 11 amino acids. Germline assignment: CDR1 DFQATT and CDR2 SNEGSKA (reference sequence). With 5 bases removed from V and 5 bases from J, the gap between germline ends came to 8 bases. The CDR3 sequence is CSAESKDTQYF. The CDR3 coding sequence is TGCAGTGCTGAATCCAAAGATACGCAGTATTTT.

J is TRBJ2-5 and V is TRBV25-1, with 8 bases aligning to TRBD2. The germline CDR1 and CDR2 sequences are MGHDK and SYGVNS. The ends lost 1 base at V and 11 bases at J; junction bases unmatched: 12. The CDR3 has 15 amino acids. The CDR3 bases are TGTGCCAGCAGTGAATGGGGCGGGGGGAATGTTGAGCAGTACTTC. It is translated as CASSEWGGGNVEQYF.

This chain joins TRBV20-1 and TRBJ1-2; D is undetermined. Germline V lookup: CDR1 DFQATT, CDR2 SNEGSKA (reference sequence). The CDR3 covers 12 residues. Trimming shortened V by 7 bases and J by 8 bases, and 17 bases separated the two germline ends. As DNA, the CDR3 is TGCAGTGTTGGCGAATGGAGCTTCGGCTACACCTTC. Protein sequence: CSVGEWSFGYTF.

This clonotype was recorded at least ten times. The V gene is TRBV12-3 or TRBV12-4, the J gene TRBJ2-5; a weak D match, TRBD1 (6 bases). Trimming pared 4 bases from V and 5 bases from J, leaving 8 bases between. This CDR3 has 12 amino acids. The CDR3 spells CASSSQGETQYF. DNA for the CDR3: TGTGCCAGCAGTTCCCAGGGGGAGACCCAGTACTTC.